A selection of T cell receptor beta chains follows, all from one sample in a study of blood T cell repertoires in COVID-19. Using immunoSEQ multiplex PCR, the repertoire was profiled, and TCRdb retains in-frame clones only, with some absent. Of 150,000 to 200,000 clones in the sample, around 85% were seen once. The sequenced sample consisted of peripheral blood. All receptors derive from an older man with active or convalescent COVID-19. Each CDR3 is given with its conserved first and last residue. A D gene is named only where the DNA matches it firmly. Clone size is not always given. Where it is, it says once, few, many or a class for expanded clones.

v_gene	abundance	j_gene	d_gene	CDR3nt	CDR3aa
TRBV6-2/TRBV6-3	-	TRBJ2-3	TRBD2	TGTGCCAGCAGTTGGACTAGCGGGAGAGCAGATACGCAGTATTTT	CASSWTSGRADTQYF
TRBV3-1/TRBV3-2	-	TRBJ2-7	-	TGTGCCAGCAGCCAAGGGGTAGCGGCGTTTGGGGAGCAGTACTTC	CASSQGVAAFGEQYF
TRBV7-8	once	TRBJ2-1	-	TGTGCCAGCAAACTACAGGAGAGCTCCTACAATGAGCAGTTCTTC	CASKLQESSYNEQFF
TRBV2	-	TRBJ2-5	-	TGTGCCAGCAGCGGCGTTGGCAGCGGCCCCCAAGAGACCCAGTACTTC	CASSGVGSGPQETQYF
TRBV28	-	TRBJ2-7	TRBD1	TGTGCCAGCAGACGACAGGGGTACGAGCAGTACTTC	CASRRQGYEQYF
TRBV6-6	-	TRBJ2-1	TRBD1	TGTGCCAGCCGGACAGGGGGTTCCAATGAGCAGTTCTTC	CASRTGGSNEQFF
TRBV10-3	-	TRBJ1-1	-	TGTGCCACCCAAGGGGACTCAGAGAACACTGAAGCTTTCTTT	CATQGDSENTEAFF
TRBV7-8	once	TRBJ1-4	TRBD1	TGTGCCAGCAGCTTGAGTGGGGGACAGGGGATTGAAAAACTGTTTTTT	CASSLSGGQGIEKLFF
TRBV27	few	TRBJ1-6	TRBD1	TGTGCCAGCAGTTCGGACAGGGGGAATTCACCCCTCCACTTT	CASSSDRGNSPLHF
TRBV9	-	TRBJ1-1	TRBD1	TGTGCCAGCAGCGGACAGGGTTGGTCTGAAGCTTTCTTT	CASSGQGWSEAFF
TRBV7-8	-	TRBJ1-4	TRBD1	TGTGCCAGTAAGGCCTGGACAGGGGATGAAAAACTGTTTTTT	CASKAWTGDEKLFF
TRBV19	-	TRBJ2-7	TRBD1	TGTGCCAGTAGTAGACAGGGCAGCTCCTACGAGCAGTACTTC	CASSRQGSSYEQYF
TRBV28	-	TRBJ2-1	TRBD2	TGTGCCAGCGGGATTGGCGGGAGTATATACAATGAGCAGTTCTTC	CASGIGGSIYNEQFF
TRBV5-1	-	TRBJ1-2	TRBD1	TGCGCCAGCAGCTTGAACGAGTACAGGGGGCTTCATGGCTACACCTTC	CASSLNEYRGLHGYTF
TRBV7-9	-	TRBJ1-2	-	TGTGCCAGCAGCCGGGCAGGGGTCTACTATGGCTACACCTTC	CASSRAGVYYGYTF
TRBV4-1	once	TRBJ2-4	TRBD2	TGCGCCAGCAGCCAAGATCATTATGGGGGGGTGACCAAAAACATTCAGTACTTC	CASSQDHYGGVTKNIQYF
TRBV27	-	TRBJ2-3	TRBD2	TGTGCCAGCAGTTCCCCGACTAGCCAGAGCTTGGATACGCAGTATTTT	CASSSPTSQSLDTQYF